This T cell receptor beta chain was sequenced during a study of T cell responses to AZD1222 COVID-19 vaccine. Study information: Second-dose timings of about 4 or about 12 weeks were pooled.

Using immunoSEQ multiplex PCR, the repertoire was profiled, and TCRdb retains in-frame clones only, with some absent. Of around 120,000 clones in the sample, less than 95% were seen once. CDR1 and CDR2 (germline): SGDLS, YYNGEE. The CDR3 consists of 16 residues. With 4 bases clipped from V and 2 bases from J, the junction kept 7 bases outside the gene matches. Study-level points and caveats: Spike-spanning, vaccine-associated CD4 TCRs were dominant at 160-218 and 743-854. There were repertoire samples only from the period after the peak T cell response. Nearly half of spike-specific TCRs reportedly target unmutated variant regions.

This clone was observed a handful of times. What it recognizes is unknown. The clonotype originates from an adult in good health. This material consisted of peripheral blood, taken on day 0 of AZD1222 vaccination. The V gene is TRBV9, the J gene TRBJ2-5; the match to TRBD1 covers 11 bases. CDR3 bases: TGTGCCAGCAGCCCCCGGGACAGGGGGGGACAAGAGACCCAGTACTTC. Translating it yields CASSPRDRGGQETQYF.